Reported below is one T cell receptor beta chain. Its antigen is not identified. This sample was included in a study of cytomegalovirus exposure and HLA in healthy donors. Study observations and caveats: Accurate prediction of most subjects' HLA-A and HLA-B alleles from TCR beta sequences was reported. Among donors in an Asian-associated ancestry cluster, a later analysis reportedly found fewer N-insertions than the approximately 670-donor mean. Associated with cytomegalovirus, according to the listing, were 150 to 200 TCR beta chains.

Deletions cut 0 bases from V and 1 base from J, with 15 bases between. The CDR3 is made up of 18 amino acids. CDR1 and CDR2 (germline): LNHNV, YYDKDF (reference sequence). Researchers ran the PCR with 60 Vbeta and 13 Jbeta primers. Sequenced by immunoSEQ multiplex PCR; TCRdb stores in-frame clones only, minus some. Among about 160,000 clones, 80% were seen once, and the ten largest hold roughly 10%. The sequence was collected from a man aged 18-30 years in good health and CMV-seropositive. J is TRBJ1-4 and V is TRBV15; possible D gene TRBD1, 5 bases. The specimen sequenced was PBMCs. In DNA form, the CDR3 reads TGTGCCACCAGCAGAGATGATCAGGGTGTAGGAACTAATGAAAAACTGTTTTTT. Amino acids: CATSRDDQGVGTNEKLFF.